This TCR beta chain was retrieved from a study of response to subunit inactivated influenza vaccine. General study findings and limits: New T cells are recruited in small numbers by each seasonal influenza vaccination, according to the authors' suggestion.

The CDR3 loop spans 16 amino acids. Trimming took 3 bases from V and 11 from J; bases not matched to a gene: 12. CDR1 is SGDLS and CDR2 is YYNGEE in the germline V gene. This clonotype was seen repeatedly, ten times or more. The antigen is undetermined. TCRdb re-called the RT-PCR reads through MiXCR, storing one row per CDR3 protein. This table holds around 480,000 distinct CDR3 sequences, about a tenth found once. The V gene is TRBV9, the J gene TRBJ2-1; 12 bases align to TRBD2. This sample comprised PBMCs from blood, obtained 35 to 45 days after vaccination. This receptor was identified in a man aged 50 or older who received an inactivated influenza vaccine. CDR3 protein: CASSGALAGGQEKQFF. For the CDR3, the DNA is TGTGCCAGCAGCGGCGCTCTAGCGGGAGGGCAGGAAAAGCAGTTCTTC.